This passage covers 8 T cell receptor beta chains from one sample sequenced in a study of T-cell reconstitution after alpha-beta-depleted transplantation in children. Library preparation (for TCRbeta) was performed with unique molecular identifiers. TCRdb used MiXCR to reprocess the PCR reads, holding one entry per CDR3 protein. The repertoire includes about 140,000 distinct CDR3 sequences, roughly 9% of them detected once, and roughly 18% sits in the top ten. Source: PBMCs, mostly from graft donor cells, taken 180 days after TCRalphabeta/CD19-depleted stem cell transplant. The origin of the receptors is a female patient between 2 and 15 years old who had a stem cell transplant for congenital amegakaryocytic thrombocytopenia, so the T cells may come from the graft donor.

This clonotype was found many times. The genes are TRBV29-1 and TRBJ2-2; a possible D gene is TRBD2 (6 bases). V gave up 5 bases and J gave up 2 bases, with 12 bases separating them. Looked up from germline, CDR1 is SQVTM and CDR2 is ANQGSEA. The CDR3 has 14 amino acids. The CDR3: CSVFLRGNTGELFF. The CDR3, as DNA: TGCAGCGTTTTCCTGCGGGGTAACACCGGGGAGCTGTTTTTT.

Concerning this clonotype itself: Since a much larger clone is just one base distant, this may be a read error. The rearrangement uses TRBV20-1 and TRBJ1-1; TRBD1 is a possible D gene (5 bases). There are 13 residues in the CDR3. Trimming stripped 4 bases from V and 5 bases from J, with 14 bases between. Germline V lookup: CDR1 DFQATT, CDR2 SNEGSKA (reference sequence). Here the CDR3 DNA reads TGCAGTGCTAAGTACGGCGGGGGAACTGAAGCTTTCTTT. Protein sequence: CSAKYGGGTEAFF.

This clonotype was detected ten times or more. The gene calls are TRBV5-1 and TRBJ2-7; D might be TRBD2 (6 bases). This CDR3 region has 15 residues. Germline V CDR1 and CDR2: SGHRS, YFSETQ. Trimming shortened V by 3 bases and J by 4 bases, and 17 bases separated the two germline ends. The CDR3 sequence: CASSWMKLGGYEQYF. In nucleotides, the CDR3 is TGCGCCAGCAGCTGGATGAAGTTAGGAGGGTACGAGCAGTACTTC.

This clonotype occurred many times. The rearrangement uses TRBV6-5 and TRBJ1-1; D call uncertain. This CDR3 has 14 amino acids. Germline loops: CDR1 MNHEY, CDR2 SVGAGI. Trimming shortened V by 0 bases and J by 11 bases, and 16 bases separated the two germline ends. The CDR3 sequence: CASSYSDNSRLAFF. For the CDR3, the DNA is TGTGCCAGCAGTTACTCAGATAACTCGAGGCTGGCTTTCTTT.

The V and J genes are TRBV29-1 and TRBJ2-1; the D gene is possibly TRBD1 (6 bases). V was cut by 0 bases and J by 4 bases, with 13 bases left in between. The CDR3 is 15 amino acids. CDR1 is SQVTM, CDR2 ANQGSEA, per germline. The CDR3 DNA reads TGCAGCGTTGAAGATCGTCAGGGGATTTACAATGAGCAGTTCTTC. It specifies CSVEDRQGIYNEQFF.

This clonotype was counted at least ten times. In DNA, the CDR3 is TGCAGTGCTAGAGTTCAGAACACAGATACGCAGTATTTT. This translates into CSARVQNTDTQYF. The rearrangement links TRBV20-1 to TRBJ2-3; D uncertain. CDR1 DFQATT and CDR2 SNEGSKA come from the germline V gene (reference sequence). The CDR3 spans 13 residues. V lost 1 base and J 2 bases, leaving 7 bases between the germline ends.

This clonotype was counted many times. This sequence joins TRBV29-1 and TRBJ1-1, with 7 bases aligning to TRBD1. The CDR3 sequence is 14 residues long. Per the germline V gene, CDR1 is SQVTM and CDR2 is ANQGSEA. V shed 2 bases, J shed 0 bases, and the junction held 3 bases outside the gene matches. Here the CDR3 reads CSVERQGMNTEAFF. Here the CDR3 DNA reads TGCAGCGTTGAAAGACAGGGCATGAACACTGAAGCTTTCTTT.

This clonotype appeared many times. The chain uses TRBV6-1 and TRBJ2-2, with D unresolved. The length of the CDR3 is 13 residues. Germline CDR1 reads MNHNS; CDR2 reads SASEGT. The ends were cut back, 3 bases at V and 1 base at J, with 3 bases in the middle. The CDR3 coding sequence is TGTGCCAGCAGTGACTGGAACACCGGGGAGCTGTTTTTT. As protein: CASSDWNTGELFF.